This TCR beta chain was documented in a study of cytomegalovirus exposure and HLA in healthy donors. Whole-study results and caveats: Rarity held for most TCR sequences, but there were some public TCRs that occurred in many donors. That first-cohort TCR clusters tended to co-occur in the 90 to 150 validation repertoires was found in a later analysis.

The CDR3 has 13 residues. The V and J ends lost 1 base and 9 bases respectively, with 11 bases between them. Germline values: CDR1 SGDLS, CDR2 YYNGEE. Note on this clone: What it binds is not known.

Sequencing was performed with immunoSEQ multiplex PCR; in TCRdb, only in-frame clones are kept and a portion is missing. The table includes 120,000 to 150,000 clones, about 91% detected once. Sequencing was done on a sample of PBMCs. The receptor was isolated from a woman between 18 and 29 years old in good health and CMV-seropositive. The chain links TRBV9 to TRBJ2-1, with D possibly being TRBD2 (6 bases). CDR3 protein: CASSVTLGGEQFF. The CDR3 DNA follows: TGTGCCAGCAGCGTAACCCTCGGGGGTGAGCAGTTCTTC. The whole variable domain, filled in from reference TRBV9 and TRBJ2-1, reads DSGVTQTPKHLITATGQRVTLRCSPRSGDLSVYWYQQSLDQGLQFLIQYYNGEERAKGNILERFSAQQFPDLHSELNLSSLELGDSALYFCASSVTLGGEQFFGPGTRLTVL.